This TCR beta chain originates from a study of blood T cell repertoires in COVID-19. The table lists this clone with a few counts. The data were produced by immunoSEQ multiplex PCR, yet TCRdb's version contains in-frame clones alone and is incomplete. This sample carries a few hundred thousand clones, about 87% of them seen once, and the ten largest clones take 1% to 1.5%. This TCR was recovered from a middle-aged woman with acute COVID-19. The sample consisted of PBMCs or T cells enriched from blood (not recorded which).

DNA for the CDR3: TGTGCCAGCAGTTTACCGTGGACTAGCGGAATCACCGGGGAGCTGTTTTTT. Protein sequence: CASSLPWTSGITGELFF. J is TRBJ2-2 and V is TRBV28, with 10 bases aligning to TRBD2. Losses at the gene ends were 2 bases for V and 4 bases for J; bases not matched to a gene: 7. Germline CDR1 MDHEN, CDR2 SYDVKM. The CDR3 extends over 17 amino acids.